This T cell receptor (beta chain) stems from a study of cytomegalovirus exposure and HLA in healthy donors (dated by TCRdb to between 2016 and 2019). Regarding the study in general: An earlier analysis of 587 of the donors reported 276 Gb of sequence data and 117 million unique TCR beta sequences obtained from some 200 million T cells. The aim of the study was to test whether cataloging public T cell receptors could identify signatures of past pathogen exposure. The T cell repertoires of 670 or so subjects were profiled by immunosequencing and related to cytomegalovirus serostatus. Among the roughly 390 genotyped donors, 81% belonged to the genetic ancestry cluster associated with self-reported Caucasian donors. To study patterns of TCR occurrence, a later analysis re-analyzed previously published TCR beta repertoires from several hundred donors and added high-resolution HLA genotyping. Class I and class II HLA loci were covered by the typing at four-digit resolution. Roughly 290 gigabases of sequencing data and about 92 million unique TCR sequences made up an early release that covered approximately 650 HLA-typed donors. Roughly five DR-DQ haplotypes were handled as single units for association and clustering because linkage in the cohort was strong. The number of donors typed differed by locus, with 629-630 for A, B, C, DRB1 and DQB1, roughly 520 for DQA1, 600 to 610 for DPA1, and around 430 for DPB1. Besides the first cohort of hundreds of subjects, a separate validation cohort made up of 120 different subjects was used. Alongside the repertoire data, information on donor age, sex, ethnicity and CMV serostatus was compiled. High-throughput TCR immunosequencing, statistical association of individual TCRs with disease status, and machine learning were combined to predict cytomegalovirus infection status. The later analysis used no new phenotypic data to find candidate immune exposures, relying instead on TCR beta sequences and their occurrence across donors. On average, 235,054 unique TCR beta nucleotide sequences were sequenced per donor among 300 to 500 genotyped donors of the cohort, with roughly 20% of those sequences being non-productive. In an earlier analysis of 587 of the donors, high-throughput TCR beta sequencing was used to judge whether each TCR beta V gene segment behaved as functional or pseudogenic. All discovery cohort repertoires had been generated on a single sequencing platform. In a later genetic analysis, genome-wide SNP genotypes for about three fifths of the 666 donors were used, and that subset was treated as a discovery cohort. Findings and caveats that apply to the study as a whole: In this cohort, only TCR beta chains were sequenced, and detectable features were limited by the absence of alpha or paired-chain data. In an earlier analysis of 587 of the donors, most TCR beta V segments were observed in productive rearrangements about 87% or about 30% of the time, broadly matching IMGT annotations. A total of 150 to 200 TCR beta chains were listed by the study as associated with cytomegalovirus. In a later analysis, the rate of TCR association differed among HLA loci, with DRB1 alleles having the most associated TCRs and HLA-C alleles having the fewest. A further reported finding was that TCR beta sequences accurately predicted the HLA-A and HLA-B alleles for most subjects in the first cohort. According to the authors, the approach could potentially be generalized to other disease states and immunological phenotypes. Because counts were too low, 15 to 20 rarely observed V segments, including chromosome 9 orphons, were excluded from the earlier analysis of 587 of the donors. Cytomegalovirus status was reported to be diagnosed by the classifier with high specificity and sensitivity in both the original and validation cohorts. Strong co-occurrence of HLA alleles, especially DR and DQ, made assigning TCR associations to individual alleles difficult. In a later analysis, HLA-associated TCR beta chains showed more clonal expansion and lower generation probabilities than non-associated chains that were equally common. In a later genetic analysis, fewer N-insertions in productive TCRs were reported among donors in an Asian-associated ancestry cluster than the 666-donor mean. Most TCR sequences were seen in very few donors, while some public TCRs were found in many individuals. The only immune exposure information available for the cohort was CMV serostatus. Linkage disequilibrium might explain the correlated functional status among segregating V segments, but an unknown experimental factor could not be excluded. An association between a missense DCLRE1C variant and V-gene and J-gene trimming of TCR beta chains was found in a later genetic analysis and replicated in an independent cohort. Because some donors lacked HLA typing at each locus, the association tests relied only on the typed subset. A cluster of highly shared sequence variants was judged likely to be a technical artifact of the sequencing pipeline. Roughly uniform sequencing depth across donors was assumed in presence/absence analyses, although this assumption may not hold. A few of the identified cytomegalovirus-associated TCR beta chains were confirmed in vitro to be specific for cytomegalovirus antigens. A later analysis associated some 17,000 TCR beta sequences with specific HLA alleles at a false discovery rate of 0.05. In a later analysis, several top co-occurrence clusters were reported to appear linked to parvovirus B19, influenza, CMV and Epstein-Barr virus. A later analysis found that most CMV-associated TCR beta chains appeared HLA-restricted, with HLA associations seemingly driven largely by CMV exposure.

In the case of this clone: It has no known antigen specificity. No base qualities exist here, and no much larger clone lies one base off it.

The cohort was made up of several hundred healthy bone marrow donors. At the time of sampling, every cohort member was nominally healthy, though immune exposures that went unrecorded were likely present. The donor was CMV seropositive and belonged to the group of 250 to 300 seropositive cohort members. Each donor provided a peripheral blood sample, and peripheral blood mononuclear cells were used for TCR beta sequencing. The Qiagen DNeasy Blood Extraction Kit was used to extract genomic DNA from the blood cell samples. Library preparation employed the immunoSEQ multiplex PCR assay. For the multiplex PCR, a mixture combining 60 forward primers for TCR Vbeta segments and 13 reverse primers for TCR Jbeta segments was used. The CDR3 region of rearranged TCR beta genes was amplified from genomic DNA by a multiplex PCR assay. The amplified TCR beta libraries were sequenced on the Illumina HiSeq System as 87-base-pair reads. The authors processed their data as follows. A later analysis counted tens of millions of unique TCR beta chains across the 650 to 800 repertoires, and some 12 million of these chains were shared by at least two donors. To remove PCR and sequencing errors, raw reads were error-corrected and collapsed into unique sequences using a nearest-neighbor algorithm that merged closely related sequences. To assign V, D and J gene segments, CDR3 sequences were aligned to IMGT reference sequences. For a sequence to be retained, a match of at least six nucleotides to both a V gene segment and a J gene segment was required. Rearrangements were classified as productive when the CDR3 lacked stop codons and remained in frame with V and J, and all other rearrangements were classified as non-productive. Following IMGT convention, CDR3 was defined as the stretch from the second conserved V-encoded cysteine to the conserved J-encoded phenylalanine. The earlier analysis of 500 to 650 of the donors excluded any sequence lacking an unambiguous match to a single V gene segment. An earlier analysis of several hundred of the donors called V segments functional above 56.7% productive rearrangements and segregating when the between-donor standard deviation exceeded 5%. To diagnose cytomegalovirus status from the catalog of TCR beta chain sequences, a statistical classification framework was built. In a later analysis, V and J genes were assigned by comparing TCR nucleotide sequences against IMGT/GENE-DB human TR gene sequences. The TCRdist pipeline was used in a later analysis to assign CDR3 sequences and most-parsimonious VDJ recombination scenarios. In a later analysis, each TCR beta chain was defined by its CDR3 amino acid sequence together with its V-gene family, and reads lacking a unique V-gene family were excluded. To address suspected cross-contamination and a sequencing artifact, a later analysis removed approximately 600 highly shared, low-generation-probability nucleotide sequences. For each public chain, a later analysis derived a clonal expansion index from normalized ranks of inferred template counts within each repertoire. In a later analysis, generation probabilities were computed with a VDJ recombination model fitted to out-of-frame rearrangements, and the resulting probabilities were checked against IGoR. In a later analysis, hypergeometric tests were used to score TCR-TCR, TCR-HLA and TCR-CMV co-occurrence, with a repertoire-size bias correction applied to TCR pairs. In a later analysis, false discovery rates were estimated by permuting HLA or CMV assignments 20 times. In a later analysis, co-occurring TCRs were grouped using DBSCAN, and TCRdist sequence similarity was added for clustering within HLA-allele-positive subsets. Repertoires with fewer than 30,000 or more than 120,000 public chains were left out of co-occurrence clustering, as were a handful of repertoires with anomalous nucleotide sharing. TCRdb retrieved this table from immuneACCESS and kept in-frame rearrangements only. Not all clones are present; in checked studies, unresolved V genes account for under half, and no reason is known for the remainder. That table gives V, J and clone size, and the DNA gave D and trimming. The sample data list just over 150,000 clones, and roughly 80% of these were observed just once. About 6.3% of the sample is taken by the ten largest.

The specimen was PBMCs. The sequence derives from a male donor in good health and CMV-seropositive.

The CDR3 in this case is CASSEAAVSTYEQYF. The DNA reads TGTGCCAGCAGTGAAGCGGCAGTCTCCACCTACGAGCAGTACTTC. The chain uses TRBV6-1 and TRBJ2-7, with an unclear D gene assignment. CDR1 and CDR2, looked up from the germline V gene, are MNHNS and SASEGT. The CDR3 sequence holds 15 residues, the cysteine and phenylalanine included. The CDR3 DNA has 45 bases and is translated from base 1. The V end loses 0 bases and the J end loses 2 bases, and a stretch of 11 bases separates them.